The entry below gives a single T cell receptor beta chain sequence along with its context. What it recognizes is unknown. The sample belongs to a study of Ad26.COV2.S vaccination and SARS-CoV-2 variants. Whole-study context: The COV1001 Ad26.COV2.S trial arm included the donor.

The treatment was: roughly 18 received Ad26.COV2.S at low or high dose, single or two shots; a few received placebo; per-sample allocation not given. Collection of the samples took place on day 63 after the first injection of vaccine or placebo. Adults aged 18-55 years in Boston included the donor. The study, taken as a whole, reports: The study found similar non-spike TCR breadth in vaccine and placebo recipients.

Data came from immunoSEQ multiplex PCR; TCRdb stores just in-frame clones and leaves some out. The data show more than 300,000 clones, with about 87% seen just once and roughly 6% held by the top ten. The receptor was isolated from a person between 18 and 65 years old who received the Ad26.COV2.S COVID-19 vaccine or a placebo. The source was peripheral blood, collected in a trial of Ad26.COV2.S vaccine versus placebo.

The CDR3 reads CASSYDRSIQYF. The CDR3 nucleotides are TGTGCCAGCAGCTACGACAGGTCCATTCAGTACTTC. The V and J genes are TRBV11-2 and TRBJ2-4; D perhaps matches TRBD1 (6 bases). Trimming removed 4 bases at V and 9 bases at J, with 10 bases between. The CDR3 totals 12 residues. CDR1 is SGHAT and CDR2 is FQNNGV in the germline V gene.